This T cell receptor beta chain was recorded in a study of cytomegalovirus exposure and HLA in healthy donors. Overall study findings and caveats: V- and J-gene trimming of TCR beta was linked (in a later analysis) to a missense DCLRE1C variant. Cytomegalovirus association was assigned to more than 150 TCR beta chains. Another analysis was done later, and it associated approximately 18,000 TCR beta sequences with HLA alleles at 0.05 false discovery rate. Previous analysis showed most TCR beta V segments were productive about 87% or about 30% of the time.

Worth noting for this clone: The antigen is not known.

V was trimmed by 1 base and J by 2 bases, leaving 12 bases between them. CDR3 size: 15 residues. Germline CDR1 SGHRS, CDR2 YFSETQ. The study ran its PCR with 60 Vbeta and 13 Jbeta primers. Produced via immunoSEQ multiplex PCR; TCRdb's table is partial and in-frame only. The data contain fewer than 200,000 clones, roughly two thirds of them singletons. The TCR comes from a woman between 18 and 29 years old in good health and CMV-seropositive. The sample comprised PBMCs. V and J are TRBV5-1 and TRBJ2-5; the D gene is possibly TRBD2 (5 bases). The DNA of the CDR3 is TGCGCCAGCAGCTTGCTGACCCGGGAACAAGAGACCCAGTACTTC. Protein product: CASSLLTREQETQYF.